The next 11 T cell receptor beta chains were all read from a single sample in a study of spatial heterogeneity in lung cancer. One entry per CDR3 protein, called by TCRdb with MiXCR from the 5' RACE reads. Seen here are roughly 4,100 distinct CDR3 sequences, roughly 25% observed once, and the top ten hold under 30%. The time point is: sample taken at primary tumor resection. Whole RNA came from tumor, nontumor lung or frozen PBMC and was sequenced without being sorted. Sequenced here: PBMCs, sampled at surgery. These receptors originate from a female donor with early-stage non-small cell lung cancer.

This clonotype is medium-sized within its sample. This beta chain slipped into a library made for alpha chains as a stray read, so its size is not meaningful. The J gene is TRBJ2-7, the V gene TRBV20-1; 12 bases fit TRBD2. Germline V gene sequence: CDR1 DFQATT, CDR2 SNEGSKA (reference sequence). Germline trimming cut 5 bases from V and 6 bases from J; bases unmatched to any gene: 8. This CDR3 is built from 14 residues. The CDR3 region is CSAGKTSGSSEQYF. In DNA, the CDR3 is TGCAGTGCTGGGAAGACTAGCGGGAGTTCCGAGCAGTACTTC.

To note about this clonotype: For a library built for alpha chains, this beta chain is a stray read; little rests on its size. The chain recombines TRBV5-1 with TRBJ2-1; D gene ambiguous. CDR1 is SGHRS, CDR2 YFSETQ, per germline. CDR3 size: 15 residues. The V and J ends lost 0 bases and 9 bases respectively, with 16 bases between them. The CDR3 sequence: CASSLGGPRIIEQFF. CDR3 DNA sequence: TGCGCCAGCAGCTTGGGCGGCCCCCGCATAATTGAGCAGTTCTTC. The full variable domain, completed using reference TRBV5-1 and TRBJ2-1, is KAGVTQTPRYLIKTRGQQVTLSCSPISGHRSVSWYQQTPGQGLQFLFEYFSETQRNKGNFPGRFSGRQFSNSRSEMNVSTLELGDSALYLCASSLGGPRIIEQFFGPGTRLTVL.

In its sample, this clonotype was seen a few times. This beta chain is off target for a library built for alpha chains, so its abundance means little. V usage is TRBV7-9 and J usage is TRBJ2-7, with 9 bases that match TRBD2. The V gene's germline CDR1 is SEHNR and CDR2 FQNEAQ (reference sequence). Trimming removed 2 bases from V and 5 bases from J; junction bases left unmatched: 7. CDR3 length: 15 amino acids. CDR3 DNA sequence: TGTGCCAGCAGCTTATTTGGCGGGAGGGATAACGAGCAGTACTTC. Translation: CASSLFGGRDNEQYF.

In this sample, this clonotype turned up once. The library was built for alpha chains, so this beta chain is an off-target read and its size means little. CDR3 residues: CASSFYRGTDTQYF. The CDR3, as DNA: TGTGCCAGCAGCTTTTACAGGGGCACAGATACGCAGTATTTT. The rearrangement uses TRBV11-2 and TRBJ2-3, with a weak D call TRBD1 (6 bases). V lost 3 bases, J lost 1 base, and 8 bases lay in between. Germline V gene data show CDR1 as SGHAT and CDR2 as FQNNGV. There are 14 residues in the CDR3.

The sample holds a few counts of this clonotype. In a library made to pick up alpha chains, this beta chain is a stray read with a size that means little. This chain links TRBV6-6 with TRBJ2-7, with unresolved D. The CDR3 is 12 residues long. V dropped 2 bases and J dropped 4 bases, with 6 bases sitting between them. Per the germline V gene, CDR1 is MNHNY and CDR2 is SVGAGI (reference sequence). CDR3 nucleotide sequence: TGTGCCAGCAGTTACGCCAATTACGAGCAGTACTTC. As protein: CASSYANYEQYF.

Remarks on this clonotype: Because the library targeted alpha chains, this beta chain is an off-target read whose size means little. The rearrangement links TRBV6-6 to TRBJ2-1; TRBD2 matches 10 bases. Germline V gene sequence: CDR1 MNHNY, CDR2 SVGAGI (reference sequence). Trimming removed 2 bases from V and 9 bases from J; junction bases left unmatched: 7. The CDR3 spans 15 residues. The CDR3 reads CASSYPSSGSREQFF. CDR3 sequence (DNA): TGTGCCAGCAGTTACCCGTCTAGCGGGAGCCGTGAGCAGTTCTTC.

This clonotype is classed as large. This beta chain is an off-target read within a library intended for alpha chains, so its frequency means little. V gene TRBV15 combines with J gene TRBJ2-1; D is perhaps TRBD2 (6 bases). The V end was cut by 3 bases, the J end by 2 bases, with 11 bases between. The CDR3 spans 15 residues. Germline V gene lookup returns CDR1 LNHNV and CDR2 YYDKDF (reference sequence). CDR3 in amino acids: CATSSGRDPYNEQFF. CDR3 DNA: TGTGCCACCAGCAGCGGGCGGGACCCCTACAATGAGCAGTTCTTC.

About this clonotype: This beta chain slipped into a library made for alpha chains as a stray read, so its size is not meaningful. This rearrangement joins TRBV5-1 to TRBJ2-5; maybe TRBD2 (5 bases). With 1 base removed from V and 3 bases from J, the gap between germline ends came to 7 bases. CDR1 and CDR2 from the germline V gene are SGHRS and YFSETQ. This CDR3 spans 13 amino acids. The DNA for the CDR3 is TGCGCCAGCAGCTTGTGGGAGAAAGAGACCCAGTACTTC. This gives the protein CASSLWEKETQYF. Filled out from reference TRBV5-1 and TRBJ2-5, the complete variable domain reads KAGVTQTPRYLIKTRGQQVTLSCSPISGHRSVSWYQQTPGQGLQFLFEYFSETQRNKGNFPGRFSGRQFSNSRSEMNVSTLELGDSALYLCASSLWEKETQYFGPGTRLLVL.

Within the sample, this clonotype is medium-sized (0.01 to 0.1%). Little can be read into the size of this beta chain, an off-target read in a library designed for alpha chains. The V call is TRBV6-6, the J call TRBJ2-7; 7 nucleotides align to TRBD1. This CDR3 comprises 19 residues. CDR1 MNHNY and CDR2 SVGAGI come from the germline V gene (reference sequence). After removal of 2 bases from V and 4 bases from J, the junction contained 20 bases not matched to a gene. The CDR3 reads CASSYLGIVGMGQIYEQYF. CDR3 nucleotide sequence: TGTGCCAGCAGTTACCTAGGGATCGTAGGGATGGGACAGATTTACGAGCAGTACTTC.

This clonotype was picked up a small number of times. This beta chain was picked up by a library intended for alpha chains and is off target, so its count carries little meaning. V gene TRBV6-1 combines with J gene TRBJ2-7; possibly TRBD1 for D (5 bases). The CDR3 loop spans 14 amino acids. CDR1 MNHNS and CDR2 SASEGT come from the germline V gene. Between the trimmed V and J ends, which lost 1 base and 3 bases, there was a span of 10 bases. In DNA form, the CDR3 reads TGTGCCAGCAGTGAAGGGGGCCTGGGCTACGAGCAGTACTTC. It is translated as CASSEGGLGYEQYF.

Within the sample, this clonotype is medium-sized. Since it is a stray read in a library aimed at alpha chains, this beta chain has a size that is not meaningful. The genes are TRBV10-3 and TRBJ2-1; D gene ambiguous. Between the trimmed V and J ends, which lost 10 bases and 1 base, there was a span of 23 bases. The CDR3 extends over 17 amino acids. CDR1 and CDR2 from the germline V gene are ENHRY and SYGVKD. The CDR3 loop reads CATRLPDTDSSYNEQFF. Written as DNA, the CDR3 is TGTGCCACCCGGCTACCCGATACCGATTCTTCCTACAATGAGCAGTTCTTC.